The entry below gives a single T cell receptor (beta chain) sequence along with its context. The CDR3 loop spans 15 amino acids. CDR1 and CDR2 (germline): LNHDA, SQIVND (reference sequence). V was trimmed by 7 bases and J by 1 base, leaving 16 bases between them. The sample belongs to a study of blood T cell repertoires in COVID-19. Study at large: Samples of COVID-19 (acute and convalescent) were obtained from the United States, Italy and Spain.

Generated by immunoSEQ multiplex PCR, the TCRdb table keeps only in-frame clones and is missing some. The data hold 280,000 or so clones, with around 86% observed a single time. The clonotype comes from a human donor in a cohort sampled during active COVID-19. The sample was peripheral blood. The chain is built from TRBV19 and TRBJ1-1; a possible D gene is TRBD1 (6 bases). Here the CDR3 reads CASTPGVGANTEAFF. The CDR3 DNA is TGTGCCAGTACCCCAGGGGTGGGGGCGAACACTGAAGCTTTCTTT.